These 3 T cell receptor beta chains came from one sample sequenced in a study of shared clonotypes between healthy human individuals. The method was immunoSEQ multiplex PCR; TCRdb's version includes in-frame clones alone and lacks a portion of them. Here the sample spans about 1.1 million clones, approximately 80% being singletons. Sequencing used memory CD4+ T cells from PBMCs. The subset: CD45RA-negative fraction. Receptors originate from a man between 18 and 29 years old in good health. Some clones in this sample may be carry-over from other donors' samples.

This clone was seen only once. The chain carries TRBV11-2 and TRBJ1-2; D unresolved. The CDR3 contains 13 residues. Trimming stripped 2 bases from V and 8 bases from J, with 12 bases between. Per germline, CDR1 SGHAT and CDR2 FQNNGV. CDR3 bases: TGTGCCAGCAGCTTAACGGCTGAGGCCGGCTACACCTTC. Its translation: CASSLTAEAGYTF.

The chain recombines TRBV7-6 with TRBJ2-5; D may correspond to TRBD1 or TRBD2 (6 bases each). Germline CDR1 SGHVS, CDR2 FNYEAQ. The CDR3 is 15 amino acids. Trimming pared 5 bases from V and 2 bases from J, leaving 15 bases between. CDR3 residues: CASSTRGGPQETQYF. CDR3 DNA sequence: TGTGCCAGCAGCACCCGTGGGGGGCCTCAAGAGACCCAGTACTTC.

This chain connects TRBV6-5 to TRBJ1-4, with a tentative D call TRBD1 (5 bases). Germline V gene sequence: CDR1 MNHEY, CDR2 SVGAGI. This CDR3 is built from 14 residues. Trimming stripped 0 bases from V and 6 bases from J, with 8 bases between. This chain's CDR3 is CASSYSPGDEKLFF. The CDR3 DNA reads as TGTGCCAGCAGTTACTCTCCGGGGGATGAAAAACTGTTTTTT.